This T cell receptor beta chain was captured by sequencing in a study of CD8 T cells in Susac syndrome (dated by TCRdb to about 2019). For context, the study as a whole: Repertoire sequencing was used to test whether CD8+ T cell activation and differentiation in Susac syndrome was antigen driven. Clonality of the CD8+ T cell repertoire was compared between more than 10 healthy donors, about 14 Susac syndrome patients and under 19 multiple sclerosis patients.

From the germline V gene, CDR1 is SGHTA and CDR2 is FQGTGA. CDR3 length: 13 amino acids, cysteine to phenylalanine. Only the CDR3 DNA stays, 39 bases, in frame from base 1. After removal of 4 bases from V and 7 bases from J, the junction retains 6 bases not matched to a gene. Peripheral blood CD8+ and CD4+ T cells from healthy donors, Susac syndrome patients and multiple sclerosis patients were profiled by high-throughput TCR beta sequencing. The healthy donors served as controls matched for age and sex. Bulk CD8+ and CD4+ T cells were purified by magnetic negative isolation, whereas CD8+ TEMRA cells were enriched by FACS. Blood was collected in EDTA tubes and processed within 24 hours, with PBMCs isolated through density gradient centrifugation. PBMCs intended for TCR sequencing were cryopreserved in liquid nitrogen and were subsequently thawed in a 37 degrees C water bath. The sorted or isolated CD4+, CD8+ and CD8+ TEMRA cells reached a purity of at least 90%.

RNA was extracted using the RNeasy kit, and about 0.45 to 1 ug of the RNA was reverse transcribed with random hexamers. The immunoSEQ multiplex PCR assay, covering 54 Vbeta and 13 Jbeta segments, was used to amplify TCR beta CDR3 regions. To correct PCR amplification bias, a synthetic template baseline was used for both primer optimization and computational correction. Regarding the original processing steps: Reads were assigned to V, D and J genes according to IMGT and analyzed in immunoSEQ Analyzer, with only productive sequences retained. Clonality was calculated as one minus the Shannon entropy normalized by log2 of the number of productive unique sequences. For each patient and control, public and private clones were evaluated among the 100 most prevalent clones. Clones were defined as Susac-specific if absent from the healthy and MS cohorts, from 900 to 1,300 published viral clones and from other ImmuneACCESS disease sequences. Starting from the raw public reads, TCRdb applied fastp trimming at Q25, assembled clones with MiXCR and retained in-frame beta chains. Each CDR3 protein appears once, grouped with its most common genes and DNA. The authors' filters were not applied to this entry. The sample has some 100,000 distinct CDR3 sequences on record, about nine tenths of them singletons. Approximately 0.12% of the sample is taken by the ten largest.

About this clonotype: Its cognate antigen has yet to be identified. Per-base qualities were not stored, and no clone one base away is much larger.

Results the study describes overall, beyond this receptor: The number of individuals in the TCR sequencing and HLA analysis was recognized as being relatively small.

The receptor was isolated from a human donor in good health. The material sequenced was CD8+ T cells from PBMCs. In this chain, TRBV7-3 is recombined with TRBJ1-1, and TRBD1 aligns with 7 junction nucleotides. The nucleotides are TGTGCCAGCAGCTCCGACAGGGACCTTGAAGCTTTCTTT. Its coded protein is CASSSDRDLEAFF. The entire variable domain, with the stretches around the CDR3 drawn from the reference TRBV7-3 and TRBJ1-1 proteins, is GAGVSQTPSNKVTEKGKYVELRCDPISGHTALYWYRQSLGQGPEFLIYFQGTGAADDSGLPNDRFFAVRPEGSVSTLKIQRTERGDSAVYLCASSSDRDLEAFFGQGTRLTVV.